This note documents a single T cell receptor beta chain sequence. The data are from a study of OX40 agonist ivuxolimab in advanced cancers. Turning to the study itself: Those treated in dose escalation had hepatocellular carcinoma, melanoma, renal cell cancer or head and neck cancer.

Produced via immunoSEQ multiplex PCR; TCRdb's table is partial and in-frame only. This sample has 47,000 or so clones, with 85% to 90% found just once. The CDR3 covers 11 residues. The germline V and J ends were trimmed by 2 bases and 10 bases, with 6 bases remaining between them. Germline assignment: CDR1 MNHEY and CDR2 SVGAGI. J is TRBJ2-1 and V is TRBV6-5; TRBD1 is a possible D gene (5 bases). The receptor was derived from an adult with an advanced solid tumor such as melanoma, head and neck, liver or kidney cancer. This specimen was CD4+ or CD8+ T cells sorted from blood, taken in a trial of the OX40 agonist ivuxolimab. Written as DNA, the CDR3 is TGTGCCAGCAGTTACAGGGGCGAGCAGTTCTTC. Translated, it gives CASSYRGEQFF.